The T cell receptor beta chain described here comes from a study of T-cell reconstitution after alpha-beta-depleted transplantation in children. Preparing the TCRbeta library involved the use of unique molecular identifiers. Each CDR3 protein is one row after TCRdb ran MiXCR on the PCR reads. The sample includes about 98,000 distinct CDR3 sequences, approximately 6% of them seen just once. This CDR3 spans 12 amino acids. V dropped 8 bases and J dropped 5 bases, with 10 bases sitting between them. CDR1 and CDR2 (germline): SNHLY, FYNNEI. This clonotype was observed a few times. The antigen remains unidentified. Study-wide results and limits: One year post-transplant, T-cell counts and diversity were largely derived from T cells produced anew. The high TCRbeta diversity at day 60 in some patients came from surviving recipient T cells and thymic progenitors. About two months after transplant, alpha-beta T cells reportedly came from several hundred expanded graft clones.

The V call is TRBV2, the J call TRBJ1-5; D perhaps matches TRBD1 (6 bases). The source material was PBMCs, mostly from graft donor cells, sampled 60 days after TCRalphabeta/CD19-depleted stem cell transplant. This clonotype originated in a female patient aged 2-9 years who had a stem cell transplant for Fanconi anemia, so the T cells may come from the graft donor. The CDR3 DNA reads as TGTGCCAGCCGGGACATCGATCAGCCCCAGCATTTT. Its protein is CASRDIDQPQHF.